The next 11 T cell receptor beta chains were all read from a single sample in a study of graft-versus-host responses after intestinal transplantation. No antigen has been assigned to these receptors. Repertoires were generated with immunoSEQ multiplex PCR, while TCRdb's copy carries only in-frame clones and drops some. The sample records about 150,000 clones, about 93% being singletons. Sequenced here: unstimulated CD4+ T cells sorted from spleen or lymph node cells, sampled before intestinal transplant. Source of these receptors: a human donor who received an intestinal transplant.

The chain links TRBV27 to TRBJ2-5; D not certain. The DNA end favors TRBJ2-7, so the J call may be wrong. Germline assignment: CDR1 MNHEY and CDR2 SMNVEV (reference sequence). This CDR3 has 14 residues. CDR3 nucleotides: TGTGCCAGCAGTTTACTTTTGGGGTCCTACGAGCAGTACTTC. It specifies CASSLLLGSYEQYF.

The chain couples TRBV6-1 to TRBJ2-7; no reliable D call. The CDR3 spans 13 residues. V gave up 6 bases and J gave up 3 bases, with 12 bases separating them. The germline V gene encodes CDR1 MNHNS and CDR2 SASEGT. CDR3 nucleotide sequence: TGTGCCAGCAGCCGCACACAGCACTACGAGCAGTACTTC. Protein sequence: CASSRTQHYEQYF.

This clone appeared a single time. The rearrangement joins TRBV30 to TRBJ1-1; D remains unclear. V was trimmed by 1 base and J by 0 bases, leaving 6 bases between them. Germline V gene data show CDR1 as GTSNPN and CDR2 as SVGIG (reference sequence). This CDR3 spans 13 amino acids. This CDR3 is CAWSGYLNTEAFF. CDR3 in DNA: TGTGCCTGGAGTGGTTACCTGAACACTGAAGCTTTCTTT.

The chain employs TRBV5-1 and TRBJ2-4; D possibly uses TRBD1 or TRBD2 (5 bases each). V was pared by 4 bases and J by 1 base, with 15 bases between. This CDR3 spans 16 amino acids. The germline CDR1 and CDR2 sequences are SGHRS and YFSETQ. CDR3 bases: TGCGCCAGCAGCCCCAGACGAGGGGATGCCAAAAACATTCAGTACTTC. Amino acids: CASSPRRGDAKNIQYF.

This clone was counted once. CDR3 loop: CASSLRLAGANEQFF. The CDR3 DNA follows: TGTGCCAGCAGTTTGAGGCTAGCGGGAGCAAATGAGCAGTTCTTC. The rearrangement uses TRBV27 and TRBJ2-1; 10 nucleotides match TRBD2. The V and J ends lost 3 bases and 7 bases, in that order; junction bases with no gene match: 6. The CDR3 spans 15 residues. The germline gives CDR1 MNHEY, CDR2 SMNVEV (reference sequence).

This clone was detected only once. J is TRBJ2-1 and V is TRBV18; possible D gene TRBD2, 5 bases. Germline V gene lookup returns CDR1 KGHSH and CDR2 LQKENI. Trimming took 1 base from V and 5 from J, leaving 9 bases between them. This CDR3 is built from 14 residues. CDR3 protein: CASSPLLANNEQFF. CDR3 sequence (DNA): TGTGCCAGCTCACCACTTCTAGCTAACAATGAGCAGTTCTTC.

The chain is built from TRBV6-1 and TRBJ1-5; TRBD1 is a possible D gene (6 bases). Trimming cost V 4 bases and J 0 bases, with 10 bases left between them. CDR3 length: 15 residues. Germline V gene sequence: CDR1 MNHNS, CDR2 SASEGT. The CDR3 bases are TGTGCCAGCAGTGTGGACAGTAATAGCAATCAGCCCCAGCATTTT. Translation gives CASSVDSNSNQPQHF.

V and J are TRBV28 and TRBJ2-3; possibly TRBD2 for D (5 bases). Trimming shortened V by 5 bases and J by 1 base, and 10 bases separated the two germline ends. CDR3 size: 14 residues. From germline, CDR1 is MDHEN and CDR2 SYDVKM. The chain's CDR3 is CASSGGPGTDTQYF. CDR3 DNA: TGTGCCAGCAGTGGAGGACCTGGCACAGATACGCAGTATTTT.

This clone was seen just once. The genes are TRBV5-1 and TRBJ1-1; 7 bases fit TRBD1. Germline CDR1 SGHRS, CDR2 YFSETQ. The ends lost 2 bases at V and 3 bases at J; junction bases unmatched: 7. The CDR3 totals 15 residues. The CDR3 protein is CASSFLQGWDTEAFF. CDR3 nucleotides: TGCGCCAGCAGCTTCCTACAGGGGTGGGACACTGAAGCTTTCTTT.

This chain connects TRBV5-6 to TRBJ2-1; 11 bases are a match to TRBD2. The CDR3 length is 15 residues. Germline-derived CDR1 and CDR2 are SGHDT and YYEEEE. Trimming took 1 base from V and 12 from J; bases not matched to a gene: 9. The CDR3, as DNA: TGTGCCAGCAGCTTGAGTGGACTAGCGGGTAGGGGGCAGTTCTTC. Translating gives CASSLSGLAGRGQFF.

The CDR3 loop is CASSLGSLAGGGNGELFF. The CDR3 region has the DNA TGTGCCAGCAGCTTAGGCTCACTAGCGGGAGGAGGTAACGGGGAGCTGTTTTTT. This chain uses TRBV11-3 with TRBJ2-2; 12 bases map to TRBD2. The CDR3 spans 18 residues. Germline trimming cut 1 base from V and 7 bases from J; bases unmatched to any gene: 10. The germline V gene encodes CDR1 SGHNT and CDR2 YENEEA.